These T cell receptor beta chains were read from a single sample in a study of blood T cell repertoires in COVID-19. Method: immunoSEQ multiplex PCR; TCRdb's copy keeps in-frame clones and lacks some. The repertoire holds roughly 250,000 clones, with roughly 82% as singletons. Sequenced material: peripheral blood. The receptors come from a woman aged 80 or over with active or convalescent COVID-19. The conserved cysteine and the conserved F or W are not part of the CDR3 here. Fields, in order: J gene, clone size, V gene, CDR3 protein. Part of the rows lack a size; the others show once, few, many or a class for expanded clones.

j_gene: TRBJ2-3; abundance: NA; v_gene: TRBV9; CDR3aa: ASSVAGLGDTQY
j_gene: TRBJ2-5; abundance: NA; v_gene: TRBV6-5; CDR3aa: ASSFAETQY
j_gene: TRBJ2-3; abundance: few; v_gene: TRBV5-1; CDR3aa: ASSVSDTDTQY
j_gene: TRBJ1-2; abundance: NA; v_gene: TRBV11-1; CDR3aa: ASSPDRNYGYT
j_gene: TRBJ1-2; abundance: once; v_gene: TRBV28; CDR3aa: ASSLSPRGSGYGYT
j_gene: TRBJ2-3; abundance: NA; v_gene: TRBV9; CDR3aa: ASSVASPPDTQY
j_gene: TRBJ1-1; abundance: NA; v_gene: TRBV3-1/TRBV3-2; CDR3aa: ASSQFLIGDSTNTEAF
j_gene: TRBJ2-2; abundance: NA; v_gene: TRBV28; CDR3aa: ASSPGTSDAGELF
j_gene: TRBJ1-1; abundance: NA; v_gene: TRBV7-9; CDR3aa: ASSLAGSWVPNTEAF
j_gene: TRBJ2-2; abundance: few; v_gene: TRBV6-6; CDR3aa: ASSITGGDTGELF
j_gene: TRBJ1-4; abundance: NA; v_gene: TRBV19; CDR3aa: ATLTGGELF
j_gene: TRBJ1-1; abundance: NA; v_gene: TRBV7-9; CDR3aa: ASSPSTGRTEAF
j_gene: TRBJ1-5; abundance: NA; v_gene: TRBV7-8; CDR3aa: ASSLVAGHSNQPQH
j_gene: TRBJ2-1; abundance: once; v_gene: TRBV30; CDR3aa: AWGQGLGSYNEQF
j_gene: TRBJ1-2; abundance: NA; v_gene: TRBV6-5; CDR3aa: ASQSGQGEGYT
j_gene: TRBJ1-2; abundance: few; v_gene: TRBV28; CDR3aa: ASSSPDRVYGYT
j_gene: TRBJ2-1; abundance: NA; v_gene: TRBV5-4; CDR3aa: ASSSGLAGGLEQF